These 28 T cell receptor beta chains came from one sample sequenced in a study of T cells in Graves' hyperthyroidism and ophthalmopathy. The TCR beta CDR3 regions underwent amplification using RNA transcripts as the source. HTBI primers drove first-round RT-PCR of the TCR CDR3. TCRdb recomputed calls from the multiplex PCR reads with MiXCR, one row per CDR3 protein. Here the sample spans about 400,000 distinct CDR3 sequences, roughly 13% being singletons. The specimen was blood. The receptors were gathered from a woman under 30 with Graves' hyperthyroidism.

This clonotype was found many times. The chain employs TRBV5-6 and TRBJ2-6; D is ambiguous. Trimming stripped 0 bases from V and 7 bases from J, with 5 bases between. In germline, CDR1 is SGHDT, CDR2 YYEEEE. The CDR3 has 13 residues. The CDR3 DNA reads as TGTGCCAGCAGCTTGGAACCCGCCAACGTCCTGACTTTC. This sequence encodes CASSLEPANVLTF. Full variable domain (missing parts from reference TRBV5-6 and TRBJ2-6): DAGVTQSPTHLIKTRGQQVTLRCSPKSGHDTVSWYQQALGQGPQFIFQYYEEEERQRGNFPDRFSGHQFPNYSSELNVNALLLGDSALYLCASSLEPANVLTFGAGSRLTVL.

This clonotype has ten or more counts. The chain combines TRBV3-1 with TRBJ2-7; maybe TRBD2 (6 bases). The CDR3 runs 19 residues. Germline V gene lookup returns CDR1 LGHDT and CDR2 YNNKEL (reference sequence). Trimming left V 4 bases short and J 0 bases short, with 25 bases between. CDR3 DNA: TGTGCCAGCAGCCCCGAGGCGGGAAGTATTCGGAGTGGCTCCTACGAGCAGTACTTC. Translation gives CASSPEAGSIRSGSYEQYF.

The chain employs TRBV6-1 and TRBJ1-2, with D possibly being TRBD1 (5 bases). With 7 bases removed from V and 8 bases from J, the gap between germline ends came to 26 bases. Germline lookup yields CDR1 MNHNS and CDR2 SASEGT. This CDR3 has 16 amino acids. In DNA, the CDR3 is TGTGCCAGCATCATGAAGCATCAGGGTTCGAATGGGGGCTACACCTTC. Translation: CASIMKHQGSNGGYTF.

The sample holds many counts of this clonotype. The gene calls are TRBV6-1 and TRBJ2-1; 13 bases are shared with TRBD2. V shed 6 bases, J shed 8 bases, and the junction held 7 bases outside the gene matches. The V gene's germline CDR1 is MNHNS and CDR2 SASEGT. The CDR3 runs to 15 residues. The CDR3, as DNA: TGTGCCAGCAGGCCCGGGACTAGCGGGAACCATGAGCAGTTCTTC. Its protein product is CASRPGTSGNHEQFF.

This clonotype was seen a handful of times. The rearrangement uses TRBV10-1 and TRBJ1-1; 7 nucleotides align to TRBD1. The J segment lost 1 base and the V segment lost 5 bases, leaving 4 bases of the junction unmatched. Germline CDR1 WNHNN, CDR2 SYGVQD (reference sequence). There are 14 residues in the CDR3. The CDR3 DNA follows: TGCGCCAGCAGTCCGGACAGGTGGAACACTGAAGCTTTCTTT. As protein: CASSPDRWNTEAFF.

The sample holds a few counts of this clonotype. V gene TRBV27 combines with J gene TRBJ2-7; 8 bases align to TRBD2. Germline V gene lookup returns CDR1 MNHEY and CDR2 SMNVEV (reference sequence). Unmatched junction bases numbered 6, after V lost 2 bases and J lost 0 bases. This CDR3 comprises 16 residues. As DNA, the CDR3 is TGTGCCAGCAGTTTAGAGGGCCGGGAGGGCTCCTACGAGCAGTACTTC. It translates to CASSLEGREGSYEQYF.

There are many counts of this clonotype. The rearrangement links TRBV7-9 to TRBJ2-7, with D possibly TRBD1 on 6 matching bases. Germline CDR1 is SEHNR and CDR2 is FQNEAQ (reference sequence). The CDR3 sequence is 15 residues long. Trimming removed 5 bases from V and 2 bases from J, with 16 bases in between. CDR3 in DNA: TGTGCCAGCAGCCCCGACAGGTGGGCAGCCTACGAGCAGTACTTC. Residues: CASSPDRWAAYEQYF.

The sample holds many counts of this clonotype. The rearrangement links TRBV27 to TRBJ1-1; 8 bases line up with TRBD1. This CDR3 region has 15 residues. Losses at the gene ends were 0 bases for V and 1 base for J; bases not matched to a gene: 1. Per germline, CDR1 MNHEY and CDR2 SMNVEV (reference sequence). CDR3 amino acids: CASSLSGTGNTEAFF. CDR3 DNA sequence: TGTGCCAGCAGTTTATCGGGGACAGGGAACACTGAAGCTTTCTTT.

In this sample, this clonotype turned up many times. The CDR3: CASSLASSTQETQYF. The CDR3 DNA reads TGCGCCAGCAGCCTGGCTTCTAGTACGCAAGAGACCCAGTACTTC. The chain couples TRBV5-1 to TRBJ2-5, with D unresolved. This CDR3 is built from 15 residues. Trimming cost V 4 bases and J 2 bases, with 15 bases left between them. Germline V CDR1 and CDR2: SGHRS, YFSETQ.

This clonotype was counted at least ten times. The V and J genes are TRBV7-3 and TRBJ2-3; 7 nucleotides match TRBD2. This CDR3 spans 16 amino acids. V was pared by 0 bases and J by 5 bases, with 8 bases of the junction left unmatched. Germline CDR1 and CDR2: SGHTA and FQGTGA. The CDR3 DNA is TGTGCCAGCAGCTTAACGACTTTGGGGACTAAAGATACGCAGTATTTT. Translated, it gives CASSLTTLGTKDTQYF.

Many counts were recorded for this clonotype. CDR3 region: CASMRGGTTGELFF. The CDR3 DNA is TGTGCCAGCATGAGGGGCGGGACCACCGGGGAGCTGTTTTTT. V gene TRBV7-2 combines with J gene TRBJ2-2, with a possible D match to TRBD2 (6 bases). The germline V gene has CDR1 SGHTA and CDR2 FQGNSA. The CDR3 has 14 amino acids. Trimming removed 7 bases at V and 4 bases at J, with 13 bases between.

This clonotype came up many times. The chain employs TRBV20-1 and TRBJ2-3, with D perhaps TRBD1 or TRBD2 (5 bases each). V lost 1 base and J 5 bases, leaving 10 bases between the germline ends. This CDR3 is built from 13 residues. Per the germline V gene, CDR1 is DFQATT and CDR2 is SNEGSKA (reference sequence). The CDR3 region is CSARAPGRDTQYF. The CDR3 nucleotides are TGCAGTGCTAGAGCTCCAGGGAGAGATACGCAGTATTTT.

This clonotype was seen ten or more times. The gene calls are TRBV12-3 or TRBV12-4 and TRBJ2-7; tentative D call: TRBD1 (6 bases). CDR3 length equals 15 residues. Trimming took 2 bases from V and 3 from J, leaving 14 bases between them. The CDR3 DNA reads TGTGCCAGCAGTTTAACGACAGGTTATAACTACGAGCAGTACTTC. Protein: CASSLTTGYNYEQYF.

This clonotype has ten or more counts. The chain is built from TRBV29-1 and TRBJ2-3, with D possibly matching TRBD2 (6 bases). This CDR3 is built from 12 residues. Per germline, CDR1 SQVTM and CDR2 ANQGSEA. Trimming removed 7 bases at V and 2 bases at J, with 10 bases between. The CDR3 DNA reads TGCAGCGCTGGGAGGTACACAGATACGCAGTATTTT. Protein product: CSAGRYTDTQYF.

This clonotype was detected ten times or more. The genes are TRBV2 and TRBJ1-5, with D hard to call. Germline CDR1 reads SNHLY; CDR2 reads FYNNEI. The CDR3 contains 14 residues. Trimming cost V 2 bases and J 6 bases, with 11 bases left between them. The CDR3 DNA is TGTGCCAGCAGTGAAATGACGGTCGGTCAGCCCCAGCATTTT. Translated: CASSEMTVGQPQHF. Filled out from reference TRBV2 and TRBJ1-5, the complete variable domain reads EPEVTQTPSHQVTQMGQEVILRCVPISNHLYFYWYRQILGQKVEFLVSFYNNEISEKSEIFDDQFSVERPDGSNFTLKIRSTKLEDSAMYFCASSEMTVGQPQHFGDGTRLSIL.

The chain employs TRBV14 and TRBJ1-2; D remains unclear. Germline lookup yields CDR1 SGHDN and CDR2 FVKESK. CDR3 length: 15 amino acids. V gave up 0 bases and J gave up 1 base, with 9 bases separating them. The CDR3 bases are TGTGCCAGCAGCCAAGACATTGCCAGTAACTATGGCTACACCTTC. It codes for CASSQDIASNYGYTF.

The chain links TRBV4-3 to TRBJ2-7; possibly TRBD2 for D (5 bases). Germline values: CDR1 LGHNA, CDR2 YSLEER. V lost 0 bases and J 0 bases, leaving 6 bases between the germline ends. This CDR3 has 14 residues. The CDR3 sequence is CASSQEGSSYEQYF. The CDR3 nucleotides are TGCGCCAGCAGCCAAGAGGGGAGCTCCTACGAGCAGTACTTC.

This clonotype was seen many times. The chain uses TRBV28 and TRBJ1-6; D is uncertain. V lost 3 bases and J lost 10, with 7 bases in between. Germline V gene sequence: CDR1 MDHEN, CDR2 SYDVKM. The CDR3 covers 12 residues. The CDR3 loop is CASSLAPSPLHF. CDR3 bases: TGTGCCAGCAGTTTGGCACCCTCACCCCTCCACTTT.

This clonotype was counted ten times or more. CDR3 in amino acids: CASSLALAHTQETQYF. The DNA of the CDR3 is TGCGCCAGCAGCTTGGCCTTAGCGCACACACAAGAGACCCAGTACTTC. This chain links TRBV5-1 with TRBJ2-5; a possible D gene is TRBD2 (5 bases). V was shortened by 0 bases and J by 2 bases, with 14 bases between the two germline ends. This CDR3 comprises 16 residues. CDR1 is SGHRS and CDR2 is YFSETQ in the germline V gene.

CDR3 nucleotide sequence: TGCAGTGCTAGGCAGGCGACTTCACCCCTCCACTTT. Protein: CSARQATSPLHF. This chain connects TRBV20-1 to TRBJ1-6, with D unclear. Germline CDR1 reads DFQATT; CDR2 reads SNEGSKA (reference sequence). The CDR3 runs 12 residues. The germline V and J ends were trimmed by 3 bases and 9 bases, with 9 bases remaining between them.

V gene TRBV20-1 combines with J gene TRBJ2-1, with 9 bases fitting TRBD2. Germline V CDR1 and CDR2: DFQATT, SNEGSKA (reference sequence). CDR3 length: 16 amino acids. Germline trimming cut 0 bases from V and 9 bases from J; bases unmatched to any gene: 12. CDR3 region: CSARDRGRAFLGEQFF. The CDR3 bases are TGCAGTGCTAGAGACCGCGGGAGGGCCTTTCTCGGTGAGCAGTTCTTC.

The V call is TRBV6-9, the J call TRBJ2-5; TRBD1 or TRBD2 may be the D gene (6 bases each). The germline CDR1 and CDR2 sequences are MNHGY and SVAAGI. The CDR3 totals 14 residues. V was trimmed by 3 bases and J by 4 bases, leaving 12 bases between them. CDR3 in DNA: TGTGCCAGCAGTTACGGGGGACACACAGAGACCCAGTACTTC. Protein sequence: CASSYGGHTETQYF.

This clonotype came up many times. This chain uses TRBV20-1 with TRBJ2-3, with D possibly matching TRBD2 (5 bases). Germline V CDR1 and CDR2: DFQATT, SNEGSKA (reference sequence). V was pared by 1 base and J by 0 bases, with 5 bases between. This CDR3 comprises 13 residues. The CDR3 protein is CSARGRSTDTQYF. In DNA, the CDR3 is TGCAGTGCTAGAGGGAGGAGCACAGATACGCAGTATTTT.

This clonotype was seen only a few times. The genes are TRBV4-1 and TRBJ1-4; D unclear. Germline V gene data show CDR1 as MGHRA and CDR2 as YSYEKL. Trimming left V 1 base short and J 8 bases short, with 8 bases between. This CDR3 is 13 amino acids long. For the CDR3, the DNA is TGCGCCAGCAGCCAAGTCCTTGGGGAAAAACTGTTTTTT. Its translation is CASSQVLGEKLFF.

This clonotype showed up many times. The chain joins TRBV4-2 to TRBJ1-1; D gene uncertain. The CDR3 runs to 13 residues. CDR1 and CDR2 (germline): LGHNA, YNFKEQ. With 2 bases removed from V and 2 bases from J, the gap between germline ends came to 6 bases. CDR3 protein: CASSQWLNTEAFF. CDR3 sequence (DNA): TGTGCCAGCAGCCAATGGCTCAACACTGAAGCTTTCTTT.

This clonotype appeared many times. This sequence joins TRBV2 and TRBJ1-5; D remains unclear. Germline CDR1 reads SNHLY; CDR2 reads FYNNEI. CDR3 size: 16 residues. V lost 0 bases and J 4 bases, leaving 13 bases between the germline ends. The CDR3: CASSEAHGRFNQPQHF. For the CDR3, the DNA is TGTGCCAGCAGTGAAGCCCACGGGCGGTTTAATCAGCCCCAGCATTTT.

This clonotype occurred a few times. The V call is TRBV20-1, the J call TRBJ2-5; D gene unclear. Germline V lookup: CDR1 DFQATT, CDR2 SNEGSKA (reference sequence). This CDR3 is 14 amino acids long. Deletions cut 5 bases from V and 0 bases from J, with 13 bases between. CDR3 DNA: TGCAGTGCTTCTCTATATCCCCACCAAGAGACCCAGTACTTC. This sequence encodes CSASLYPHQETQYF.

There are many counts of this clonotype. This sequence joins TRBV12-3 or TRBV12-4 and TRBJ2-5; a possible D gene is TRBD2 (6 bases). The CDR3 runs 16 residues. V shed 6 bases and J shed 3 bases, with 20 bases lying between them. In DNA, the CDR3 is TGTGCCAGCAGCCCAACCATCGGGACGGGGGAAGAGACCCAGTACTTC. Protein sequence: CASSPTIGTGEETQYF.